This TCR beta chain was sequenced during a study of cytomegalovirus exposure and HLA in healthy donors. Study conclusions and caveats: In vitro confirmation showed three CMV-associated chains to be CMV antigen specific. It was in a later analysis that TCR association rates were seen to vary by HLA locus, highest for DRB1 and lowest for HLA-C. In an earlier analysis, most TCR beta V segments were productive about 90% or about 30% of the time. HLA allele associations emerged for 17,000 or so TCR beta sequences in a later analysis, at 0.05 false discovery rate.

The germline V gene encodes CDR1 MDHEN and CDR2 SYDVKM. The CDR3 sequence is 12 residues long. Trimming shortened V by 6 bases and J by 7 bases, and 7 bases separated the two germline ends. A multiplex PCR was run with 60 Vbeta primers and 13 Jbeta primers. Profiling relied on immunoSEQ multiplex PCR, and the TCRdb table lists in-frame clones only, not all of them. The data show roughly 160,000 clones, roughly 73% seen once. As for this clone: Its antigen is as yet unknown.

The origin of this receptor is a woman aged 40 to 49 in good health and CMV-seropositive. The chain combines TRBV28 with TRBJ1-6; D gene ambiguous. Sequencing was done on a sample of PBMCs. The CDR3 is CASRGQNSPLHF. The CDR3 DNA is TGTGCCAGCAGGGGCCAAAATTCACCCCTCCACTTT. The full variable domain, completed using reference TRBV28 and TRBJ1-6, is DVKVTQSSRYLVKRTGEKVFLECVQDMDHENMFWYRQDPGLGLRLIYFSYDVKMKEKGDIPEGYSVSREKKERFSLILESASTNQTSMYLCASRGQNSPLHFGNGTRLTVT.